This T cell receptor beta chain originates from a study of blood T cell repertoires in COVID-19. Study-wide background: COVID-19 samples, acute and convalescent, were from the United States, Italy and Spain.

Source study methods: Cell counts per sample came from amplifying reference gene primers. Libraries were prepared by immunoSEQ multiplex PCR; TCRdb keeps only in-frame clonotypes and omits some of them. V and J calls and clone size are given by that table; D and trimming were obtained from the DNA. The repertoire holds under 250,000 clones, roughly 91% seen once, with around 4% in the top ten. V gave up 7 bases and J gave up 2 bases, with 9 bases separating them. Germline V gene lookup returns CDR1 SGHTA and CDR2 FQGNSA. This CDR3 comprises 13 residues. Assignments of participants to cohorts depended upon their own reported clinical history.

The specimen sequenced was PBMCs or T cells enriched from blood (not recorded which). This TCR derives from a woman in her twenties or thirties with acute COVID-19. The chain combines TRBV7-2 with TRBJ2-1, with D perhaps TRBD1 (5 bases). The CDR3 loop is CASKQTAYNEQFF. Written as DNA, the CDR3 is TGTGCCAGCAAGCAGACAGCCTACAATGAGCAGTTCTTC.